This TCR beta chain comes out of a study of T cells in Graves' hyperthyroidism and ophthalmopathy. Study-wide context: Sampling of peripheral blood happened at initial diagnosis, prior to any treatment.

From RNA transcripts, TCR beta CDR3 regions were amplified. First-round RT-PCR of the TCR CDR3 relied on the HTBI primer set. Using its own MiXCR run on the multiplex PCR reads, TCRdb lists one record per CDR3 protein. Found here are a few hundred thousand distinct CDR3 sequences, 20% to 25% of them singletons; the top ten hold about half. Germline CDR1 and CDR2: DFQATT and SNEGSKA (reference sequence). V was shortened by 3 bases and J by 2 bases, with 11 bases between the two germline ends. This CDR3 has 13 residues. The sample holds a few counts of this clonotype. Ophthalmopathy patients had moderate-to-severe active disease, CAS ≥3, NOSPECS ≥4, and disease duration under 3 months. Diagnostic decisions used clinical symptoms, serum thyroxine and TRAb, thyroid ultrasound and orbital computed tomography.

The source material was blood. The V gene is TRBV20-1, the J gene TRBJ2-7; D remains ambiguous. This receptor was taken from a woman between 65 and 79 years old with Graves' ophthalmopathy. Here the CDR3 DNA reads TGCAGTGCTAGTTTCCAAAAACCCTACGAGCAGTACTTC. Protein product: CSASFQKPYEQYF.